One sample yielded the 8 T cell receptor beta chains listed below, sequenced in a study of shared clonotypes between healthy human individuals (dated by TCRdb to 2019 to 2021). CD8 naive samples were obtained by positive selection for CCR7 among CD45RO-negative cells, yielding a CD45RA+CCR7+ population from which TemRA cells were excluded. Library preparation was by the immunoSEQ multiplex PCR assay. TCRdb limited this immuneACCESS table to in-frame rearrangements with V and J called. A share of clones is missing; checked studies link under half to unresolved V genes, and the rest is unexplained. The sample has some 2 million clones on record, around 96% of them singletons. The top ten clones comprise approximately 1.2% of the sample. Sequencing input: naive CD8+ T cells sorted from blood. In the paper's terms, the cell subset or site label means: CD45RA+CCR7+. Receptors were obtained from a man in his late teens or twenties in good health.

This rearrangement joins TRBV30 to TRBJ1-2; no definite D call. Trimming removed 4 bases from V and 1 base from J, with 10 bases in between. Germline-derived CDR1 and CDR2 are GTSNPN and SVGIG (reference sequence). This CDR3 has 13 amino acids. In nucleotides, the CDR3 is TGTGCCTGGACAGAATGGATTAACTATGGCTACACCTTC. Protein product: CAWTEWINYGYTF. Full variable domain (remainder filled in from reference TRBV30 and TRBJ1-2): SQTIHQWPATLVQPVGSPLSLECTVEGTSNPNLYWYRQAAGRGLQLLFYSVGIGQISSEVPQNLSASRPQDRQFILSSKKLLLSDSGFYLCAWTEWINYGYTFGSGTRLTVV.

In DNA, the CDR3 is TGTGCCAGCAGTGAAGACTCTATATTCGGGTTGACGGGGGATACGCAGTATTTT. Its translation is CASSEDSIFGLTGDTQYF. V is TRBV6-1 and J is TRBJ2-3; D is perhaps TRBD2 (5 bases). The CDR3 runs to 18 residues. Germline assignment: CDR1 MNHNS and CDR2 SASEGT. Trimming took off 1 base at V and 6 bases at J, with 23 bases between the two ends.

V gene TRBV19 combines with J gene TRBJ2-5; D is perhaps TRBD1 (6 bases). Germline V lookup: CDR1 LNHDA, CDR2 SQIVND (reference sequence). The CDR3 length is 16 residues. V lost 1 base and J 2 bases, leaving 14 bases between the germline ends. CDR3 DNA: TGTGCCAGTAGTATAGGGGTAGGGGGTCCACAAGAGACCCAGTACTTC. This encodes CASSIGVGGPQETQYF.

This clone was seen once. This chain uses TRBV7-6 with TRBJ1-1, with D unresolved. The CDR3 contains 16 residues. V lost 5 bases and J 1 base, leaving 17 bases between the germline ends. CDR1 is SGHVS, CDR2 FNYEAQ, per germline. The CDR3 coding sequence is TGTGCCAGCAGCCCCCTGGTTGGGGTTGGGAACACTGAAGCTTTCTTT. Its protein product is CASSPLVGVGNTEAFF.

The sample holds a few counts of this clone. Distinct nucleotide sequences in the sample also encode this CDR3. This chain links TRBV28 with TRBJ2-1; 10 bases are shared with TRBD2. Germline CDR1 MDHEN, CDR2 SYDVKM. The V and J ends lost 2 bases and 3 bases, in that order; junction bases with no gene match: 1. The CDR3 has 15 amino acids. CDR3 region: CASSLLAGVYNEQFF. CDR3 nucleotide sequence: TGTGCCAGCAGTTTACTAGCGGGGGTCTACAATGAGCAGTTCTTC.

The chain has TRBV10-3 and TRBJ2-7, with 9 positions matching TRBD2. J was trimmed by 3 bases and V by 0 bases; bases with no gene match: 3. The CDR3 runs to 15 residues. The germline V gene encodes CDR1 ENHRY and CDR2 SYGVKD. The CDR3 nucleotides are TGTGCCATCAGTGAGTCCAGCGGGAGGCTCTACGAGCAGTACTTC. Translated: CAISESSGRLYEQYF.

The chain recombines TRBV7-8 with TRBJ1-1, with D perhaps TRBD1 (5 bases). With 6 bases removed from V and 5 bases from J, the gap between germline ends came to 22 bases. CDR3 length: 16 residues. CDR1 and CDR2 (germline): SGHVS, FQNEAQ. CDR3 nucleotide sequence: TGTGCCAGCAGTACCCACTCTTCTGGGGAGGGGACTGAAGCTTTCTTT. Its protein is CASSTHSSGEGTEAFF. The entire variable domain, with the rest obtained from reference TRBV7-8 and TRBJ1-1, is as follows: GAGVSQSPRYKVAKRGQDVALRCDPISGHVSLFWYQQALGQGPEFLTYFQNEAQLDKSGLPSDRFFAERPEGSVSTLKIQRTQQEDSAVYLCASSTHSSGEGTEAFFGQGTRLTVV.

This clone was found once. Here the CDR3 reads CASRGQDSNQPQHF. In DNA, the CDR3 is TGTGCCAGCAGGGGACAGGATAGCAATCAGCCCCAGCATTTT. This chain links TRBV2 with TRBJ1-5, with 8 bases lining up with TRBD1. Germline lookup yields CDR1 SNHLY and CDR2 FYNNEI. The ends lost 6 bases at V and 0 bases at J; junction bases unmatched: 1. This CDR3 is 14 amino acids long.